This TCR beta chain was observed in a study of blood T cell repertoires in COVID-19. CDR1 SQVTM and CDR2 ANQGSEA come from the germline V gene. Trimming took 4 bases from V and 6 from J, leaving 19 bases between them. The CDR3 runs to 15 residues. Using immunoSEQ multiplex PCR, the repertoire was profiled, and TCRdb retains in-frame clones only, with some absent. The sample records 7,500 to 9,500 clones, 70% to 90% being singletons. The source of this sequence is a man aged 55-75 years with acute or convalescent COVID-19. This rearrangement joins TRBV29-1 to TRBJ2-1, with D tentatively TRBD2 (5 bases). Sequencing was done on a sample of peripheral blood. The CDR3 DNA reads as TGCAGCGTTGGTGGAGCCTGGGGAGAGGGCAATGAGCAGTTCTTC. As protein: CSVGGAWGEGNEQFF.